This TCR beta chain derives from a study of T cells after yellow fever vaccination. MiXCR, run by TCRdb on the 5' RACE reads, gives a single entry per CDR3 protein. The data show more than 450,000 distinct CDR3 sequences, just over 20% seen once. V was pared by 5 bases and J by 4 bases, with 18 bases between. The V gene's germline CDR1 is SGHDT and CDR2 YYEEEE. The CDR3 runs to 15 residues. Here the sequenced sample was PBMCs, taken about 21 days after the first yellow fever vaccination. The chain uses TRBV5-6 and TRBJ1-1, with D maybe TRBD1 (6 bases). The clonotype comes from a man aged 18 to 29 who received the YFV17D yellow fever vaccine. The CDR3 sequence is CASRPGPGAGTEAFF. The CDR3 DNA sequence: TGTGCCAGCAGGCCGGGTCCGGGGGCCGGCACTGAAGCTTTCTTT.